This entry concerns a single T cell receptor (beta chain). The ends were cut back, 4 bases at V and 0 bases at J, with 13 bases in the middle. The CDR3 runs 15 residues. Germline V gene data show CDR1 as SGHRS and CDR2 as YFSETQ. Regarding treatment: oral pan-JAK inhibitor, 5-10 mg twice daily. This entry is derived from a study of CD8+ T cells in alopecia areata. Reverse transcription of extracted RNA yielded cDNA, which provided the sequencing template. Using immunoSEQ multiplex PCR, the repertoire was profiled, and TCRdb retains in-frame clones only, with some absent. The table includes 200,000 to 250,000 clones, over 60% detected once.

Sequencing was performed on CD4+ T cells sorted from blood, taken around week 46, from a patient treated with tofacitinib. V gene TRBV5-1 combines with J gene TRBJ1-2; unclear D gene. This sequence was found in a human donor with alopecia areata. The CDR3 loop reads CASSPYTDSNYGYTF. As DNA, the CDR3 is TGCGCCAGCAGCCCCTACACGGACTCTAACTATGGCTACACCTTC.